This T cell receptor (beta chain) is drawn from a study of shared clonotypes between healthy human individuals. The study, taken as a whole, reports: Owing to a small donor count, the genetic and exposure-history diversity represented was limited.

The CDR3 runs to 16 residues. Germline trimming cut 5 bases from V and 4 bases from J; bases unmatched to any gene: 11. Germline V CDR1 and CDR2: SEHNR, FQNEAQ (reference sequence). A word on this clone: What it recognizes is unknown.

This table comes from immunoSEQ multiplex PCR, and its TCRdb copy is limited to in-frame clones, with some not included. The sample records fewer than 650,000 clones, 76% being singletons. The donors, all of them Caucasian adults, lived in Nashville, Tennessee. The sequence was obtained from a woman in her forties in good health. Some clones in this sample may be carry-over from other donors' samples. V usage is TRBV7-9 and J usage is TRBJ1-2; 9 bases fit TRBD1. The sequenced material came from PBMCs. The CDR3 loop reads CASSNTPGQGGYGYTF. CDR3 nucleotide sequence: TGTGCCAGCAGCAACACTCCGGGACAGGGCGGCTATGGCTACACCTTC.